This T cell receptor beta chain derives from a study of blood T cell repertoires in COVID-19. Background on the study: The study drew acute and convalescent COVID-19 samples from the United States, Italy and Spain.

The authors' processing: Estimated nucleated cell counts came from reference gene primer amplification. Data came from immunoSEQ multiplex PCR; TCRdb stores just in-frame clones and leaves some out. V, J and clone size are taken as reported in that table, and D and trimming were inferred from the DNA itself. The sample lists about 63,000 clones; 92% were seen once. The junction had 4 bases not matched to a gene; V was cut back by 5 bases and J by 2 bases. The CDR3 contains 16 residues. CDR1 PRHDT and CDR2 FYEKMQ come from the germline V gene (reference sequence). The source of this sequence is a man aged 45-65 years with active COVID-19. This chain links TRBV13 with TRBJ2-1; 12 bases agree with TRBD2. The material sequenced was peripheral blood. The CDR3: CASSPGLAGTYNEQFF. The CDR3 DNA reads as TGTGCCAGCAGCCCAGGACTAGCGGGAACCTACAATGAGCAGTTCTTC.